This T cell receptor (beta chain) was sequenced in a study of blood T cells in healthy people across ages. This clonotype was seen just once. Its antigen is not known. Since a much larger clone is just one base distant, this may be a read error. Primers used in a second PCR of roughly 6 to 12 cycles were a sample-barcoded 5' primer and a J-beta primer mix. TCRdb called the 5' RACE reads again in MiXCR, with one record for every CDR3 protein. The sample shows roughly 1,500,000 distinct CDR3 sequences, about 35% of them seen only once. CDR1 is DFQATT, CDR2 SNEGSKA, per germline (reference sequence). Losses at the gene ends were 4 bases for V and 4 bases for J; bases not matched to a gene: 10. The length of the CDR3 is 15 residues. Overall study results and limits: A greater number of naive CD4+ cells and higher diversity distinguished long-lived donors from aged donors.

This TCR was sampled from a young woman in good health. Source material: blood. The chain has TRBV20-1 and TRBJ2-3; 8 bases match TRBD2. In nucleotides, the CDR3 is TGCAGTGCTATGCCAACAGCGGGAGCGGCAGATACGCAGTATTTT. Protein sequence: CSAMPTAGAADTQYF.